The clone carrying this T cell receptor beta chain has at least ten counts. Its target is unknown. The sample comes from a study of read filtering for tumor transcriptome and immune sequencing. Molecular barcoded adaptors covering alpha/delta and beta/gamma chains were used on 400 ng RNA. TCRdb re-derived calls from the reads in MiXCR, one entry per CDR3 protein. Of some 40,000 distinct CDR3 sequences detected, 12% appear once; the ten largest clones hold 30% to 40%. Study-level findings and limits: Without single-read clonotypes, shared clonotype proportions correlated more between IR-seq and RNA-seq.

The CDR3 is 11 amino acids. Germline V gives CDR1 MDHEN, CDR2 SYDVKM. V gave up 7 bases and J gave up 1 base, with 4 bases separating them. The chain links TRBV28 to TRBJ1-1; D not resolved. Material for sequencing was a population of CD138-negative cells sorted from bone marrow. This sequence was found in a donor over 35 with multiple myeloma. This CDR3 reads CASTWNTEAFF. The CDR3 DNA sequence: TGTGCCAGCACCTGGAACACTGAAGCTTTCTTT. The variable domain in full, completed from reference TRBV28 and TRBJ1-1, reads DVKVTQSSRYLVKRTGEKVFLECVQDMDHENMFWYRQDPGLGLRLIYFSYDVKMKEKGDIPEGYSVSREKKERFSLILESASTNQTSMYLCASTWNTEAFFGQGTRLTVV.